Reported below is one TCR beta chain. The antigen is undetermined. A multiplex PCR was run with 60 Vbeta primers and 13 Jbeta primers. The table came from immunoSEQ multiplex PCR; TCRdb's copy has only in-frame clones and leaves some out. The sample lists around 150,000 clones, around 65% seen once, with less than 3.5% in the top ten. This specimen belongs to a study of cytomegalovirus exposure and HLA in healthy donors. In the study overall: There were more than 350 genotyped donors. Of these, 81% fell in the genetic ancestry cluster associated with self-reported Caucasian donors.

Overall study results and limits: A cluster of highly shared sequence variants was likely a sequencing artifact.

The material sequenced was PBMCs. The sequence came from a woman in her forties in good health and CMV-seropositive.

Written as DNA, the CDR3 is TGTGCCAGTTTCCCAACGTATTTAGGAGGCTACAATGAGCAGTTCTTC. This gives the protein CASFPTYLGGYNEQFF. The J gene is TRBJ2-1, the V gene TRBV28, with D tentatively TRBD2 (5 bases). This CDR3 spans 16 amino acids. V was shortened by 9 bases and J by 3 bases, with 21 bases between the two germline ends. Germline lookup yields CDR1 MDHEN and CDR2 SYDVKM.